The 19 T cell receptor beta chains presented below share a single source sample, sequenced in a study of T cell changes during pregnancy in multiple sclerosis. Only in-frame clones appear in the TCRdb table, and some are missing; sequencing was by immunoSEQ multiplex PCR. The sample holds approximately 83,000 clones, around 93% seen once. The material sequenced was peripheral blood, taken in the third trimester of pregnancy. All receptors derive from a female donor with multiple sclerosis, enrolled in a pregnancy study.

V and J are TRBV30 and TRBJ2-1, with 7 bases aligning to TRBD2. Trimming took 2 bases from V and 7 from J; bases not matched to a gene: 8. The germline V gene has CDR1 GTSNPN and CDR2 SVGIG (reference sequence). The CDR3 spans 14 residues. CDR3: CAWSPRTRPNEQFF. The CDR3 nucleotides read TGTGCCTGGAGTCCTAGGACTAGACCGAATGAGCAGTTCTTC.

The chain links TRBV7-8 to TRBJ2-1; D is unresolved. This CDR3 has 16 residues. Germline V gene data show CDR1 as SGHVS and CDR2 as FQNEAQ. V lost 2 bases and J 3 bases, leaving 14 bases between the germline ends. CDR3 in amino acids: CASSLTRSTIYNEQFF. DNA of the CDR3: TGTGCCAGCAGCTTAACCCGGTCGACAATCTACAATGAGCAGTTCTTC.

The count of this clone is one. The CDR3 loop reads CSATARDSKETQYF. The CDR3 DNA follows: TGCAGCGCCACGGCGAGGGACTCCAAAGAGACCCAGTACTTC. V usage is TRBV29-1 and J usage is TRBJ2-5, with D perhaps TRBD2 (6 bases). CDR1 and CDR2 from the germline V gene are SQVTM and ANQGSEA. The CDR3 has 14 residues. Trimming took 7 bases from V and 3 from J, leaving 18 bases between them.

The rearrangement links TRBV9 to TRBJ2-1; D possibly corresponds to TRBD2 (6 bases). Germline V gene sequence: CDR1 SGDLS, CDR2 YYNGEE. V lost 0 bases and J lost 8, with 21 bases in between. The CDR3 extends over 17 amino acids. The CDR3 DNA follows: TGTGCCAGCAGCGTAGAATTGGGACGGGGAGGTTTGTATGAGCAGTTCTTC. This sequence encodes CASSVELGRGGLYEQFF.

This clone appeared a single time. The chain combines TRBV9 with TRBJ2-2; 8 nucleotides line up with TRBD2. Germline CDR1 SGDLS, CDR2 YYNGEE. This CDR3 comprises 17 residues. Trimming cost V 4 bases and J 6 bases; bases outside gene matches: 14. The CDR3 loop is CASSPPEAGAYAGELFF. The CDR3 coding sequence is TGTGCCAGCAGCCCCCCTGAAGCGGGAGCTTACGCCGGGGAGCTGTTTTTT.

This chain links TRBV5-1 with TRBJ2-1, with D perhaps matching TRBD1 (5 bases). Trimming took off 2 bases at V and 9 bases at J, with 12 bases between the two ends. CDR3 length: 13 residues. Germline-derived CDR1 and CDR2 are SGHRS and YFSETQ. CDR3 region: CASSLSREIEQFF. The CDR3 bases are TGCGCCAGCAGCTTATCCAGGGAAATTGAGCAGTTCTTC.

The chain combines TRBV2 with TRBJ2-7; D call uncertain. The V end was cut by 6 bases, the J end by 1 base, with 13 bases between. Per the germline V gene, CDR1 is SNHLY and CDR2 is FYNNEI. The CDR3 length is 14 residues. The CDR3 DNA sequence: TGTGCCAGCAGCCTCGAACCCAGTTCCTACGAGCAGTACTTC. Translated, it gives CASSLEPSSYEQYF.

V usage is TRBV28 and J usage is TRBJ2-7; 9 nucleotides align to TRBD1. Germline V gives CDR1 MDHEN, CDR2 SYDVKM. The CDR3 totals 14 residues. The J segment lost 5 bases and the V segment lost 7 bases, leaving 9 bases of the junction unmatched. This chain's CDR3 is CASIGGQGHHEQYF. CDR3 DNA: TGTGCCAGCATTGGAGGACAGGGGCACCACGAGCAGTACTTC.

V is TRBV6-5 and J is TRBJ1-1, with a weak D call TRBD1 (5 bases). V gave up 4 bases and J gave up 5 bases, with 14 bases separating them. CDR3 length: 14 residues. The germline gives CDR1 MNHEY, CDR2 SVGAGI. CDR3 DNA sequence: TGTGCCAGCAGTTGGACACCCTCCGGAACTGAAGCTTTCTTT. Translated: CASSWTPSGTEAFF.

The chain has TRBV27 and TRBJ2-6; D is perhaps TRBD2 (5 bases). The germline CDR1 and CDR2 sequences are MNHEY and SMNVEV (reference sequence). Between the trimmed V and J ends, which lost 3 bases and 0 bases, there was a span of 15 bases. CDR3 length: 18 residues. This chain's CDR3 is CASSFLAEASSGANVLTF. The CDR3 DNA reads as TGTGCCAGCAGTTTCCTGGCGGAGGCGAGCTCTGGGGCCAACGTCCTGACTTTC.

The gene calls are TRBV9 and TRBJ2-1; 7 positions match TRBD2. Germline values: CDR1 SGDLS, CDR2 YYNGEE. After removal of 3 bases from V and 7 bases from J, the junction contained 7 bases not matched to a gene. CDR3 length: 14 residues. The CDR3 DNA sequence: TGTGCCAGCAGCGAAGCGGGACGAGGTAATGAGCAGTTCTTC. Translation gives CASSEAGRGNEQFF. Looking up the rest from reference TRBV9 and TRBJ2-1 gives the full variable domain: DSGVTQTPKHLITATGQRVTLRCSPRSGDLSVYWYQQSLDQGLQFLIQYYNGEERAKGNILERFSAQQFPDLHSELNLSSLELGDSALYFCASSEAGRGNEQFFGPGTRLTVL.

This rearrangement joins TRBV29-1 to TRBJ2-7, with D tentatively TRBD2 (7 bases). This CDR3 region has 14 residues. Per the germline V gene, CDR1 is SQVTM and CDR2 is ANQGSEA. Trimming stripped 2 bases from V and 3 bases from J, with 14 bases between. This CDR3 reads CSVELRGGRYEQYF. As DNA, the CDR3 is TGCAGCGTTGAACTCAGGGGAGGGCGCTACGAGCAGTACTTC.

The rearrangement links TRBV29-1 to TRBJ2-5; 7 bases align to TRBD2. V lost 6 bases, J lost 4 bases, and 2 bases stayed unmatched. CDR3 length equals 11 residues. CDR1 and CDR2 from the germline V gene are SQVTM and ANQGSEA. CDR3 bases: TGCAGCGTCGGGGAGGGAGAGACCCAGTACTTC. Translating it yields CSVGEGETQYF.

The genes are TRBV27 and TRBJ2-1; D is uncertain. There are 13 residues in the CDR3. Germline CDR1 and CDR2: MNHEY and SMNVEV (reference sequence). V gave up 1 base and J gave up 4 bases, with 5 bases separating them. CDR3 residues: CASSLLEYNEQFF. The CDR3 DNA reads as TGTGCCAGCAGTTTATTAGAATACAATGAGCAGTTCTTC.

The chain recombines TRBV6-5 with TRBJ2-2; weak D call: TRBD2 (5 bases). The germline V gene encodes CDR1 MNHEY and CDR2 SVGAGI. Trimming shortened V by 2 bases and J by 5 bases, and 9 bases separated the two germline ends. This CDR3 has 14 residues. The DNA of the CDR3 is TGTGCCAGCAGTTACAGTCGGGGAACCGGGGAGCTGTTTTTT. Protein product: CASSYSRGTGELFF.

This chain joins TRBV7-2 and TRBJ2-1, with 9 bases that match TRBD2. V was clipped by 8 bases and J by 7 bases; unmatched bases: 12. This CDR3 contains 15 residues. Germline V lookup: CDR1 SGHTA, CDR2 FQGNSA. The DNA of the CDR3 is TGTGCCAGCGTCTCAAGCGGGGGGCTGGGTAATGAGCAGTTCTTC. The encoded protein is CASVSSGGLGNEQFF.

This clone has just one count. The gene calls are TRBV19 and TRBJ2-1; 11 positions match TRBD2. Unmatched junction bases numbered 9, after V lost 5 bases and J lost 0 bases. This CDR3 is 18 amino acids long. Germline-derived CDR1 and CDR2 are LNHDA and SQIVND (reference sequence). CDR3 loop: CASSRRSGGGSSYNEQFF. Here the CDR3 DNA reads TGTGCCAGTAGTCGGCGTAGCGGGGGGGGGAGCTCCTACAATGAGCAGTTCTTC.

CDR3 residues: CSVIPGAYEQYF. The CDR3 DNA sequence: TGCAGCGTTATCCCCGGGGCCTACGAGCAGTACTTC. The chain links TRBV29-1 to TRBJ2-7; TRBD2 might be the D (5 bases). CDR3 size: 12 residues. V was trimmed by 5 bases and J by 2 bases, leaving 10 bases between them. Germline CDR1 SQVTM, CDR2 ANQGSEA.

CDR3 loop: CSVHYTDTQYF. DNA of the CDR3: TGCAGCGTTCACTACACAGATACGCAGTATTTT. This chain links TRBV29-1 with TRBJ2-3, with D unclear. The CDR3 contains 11 residues. V lost 5 bases to trimming and J lost 2 bases, with 5 bases between them. CDR1 and CDR2 from the germline V gene are SQVTM and ANQGSEA.